One and the same sample provided the 10 T cell receptor beta chains below, sequenced in a study of blood T cell repertoires in COVID-19. Repertoires were generated with immunoSEQ multiplex PCR, while TCRdb's copy carries only in-frame clones and drops some. The sample carries over 95,000 clones, roughly 84% recorded once. Sequencing was done on a sample of peripheral blood. These receptors came from a woman between 55 and 75 years old with acute or convalescent COVID-19.

The V and J genes are TRBV19 and TRBJ1-2; unclear D gene. Per germline, CDR1 LNHDA and CDR2 SQIVND (reference sequence). This CDR3 spans 12 amino acids. Trimming left V 8 bases short and J 1 base short, with 8 bases between. For the CDR3, the DNA is TGTGCCAGTGGCGGATATAACTATGGCTACACCTTC. It is translated as CASGGYNYGYTF.

The chain combines TRBV6-5 with TRBJ2-7; 7 bases fit TRBD1. The CDR3 covers 13 residues. V was clipped by 7 bases and J by 3 bases; unmatched bases: 6. Germline CDR1 and CDR2: MNHEY and SVGAGI. The CDR3 sequence: CASNIDRDYEQYF. In DNA form, the CDR3 reads TGTGCCAGCAATATAGACAGGGACTACGAGCAGTACTTC.

This clone has just a few counts. V and J are TRBV5-6 and TRBJ1-4; a possible D gene is TRBD1 (6 bases). V shed 4 bases and J shed 7 bases, with 14 bases lying between them. This CDR3 region has 14 residues. Germline CDR1 and CDR2: SGHDT and YYEEEE. CDR3 in DNA: TGTGCCAGCAGCCGACAGGTTATAGGTGAAAAACTGTTTTTT. Its translation: CASSRQVIGEKLFF.

The genes are TRBV2 and TRBJ2-6, with D perhaps matching TRBD2 (5 bases). This CDR3 comprises 14 residues. In germline, CDR1 is SNHLY, CDR2 FYNNEI. The V end was cut by 6 bases, the J end by 2 bases, with 8 bases between. The CDR3 sequence is CASRRVAGANVLTF. The CDR3 DNA is TGTGCCAGCAGGCGGGTTGCTGGGGCCAACGTCCTGACTTTC.

This chain connects TRBV6-5 to TRBJ1-5; D possibly corresponds to TRBD1 (6 bases). The germline CDR1 and CDR2 sequences are MNHEY and SVGAGI. Trimming stripped 6 bases from V and 6 bases from J, with 12 bases between. CDR3 length: 13 residues. The CDR3 region has the DNA TGTGCCAGCAGGGGGGGGGCTGGTCAGCCCCAGCATTTT. Protein sequence: CASRGGAGQPQHF.

This rearrangement joins TRBV2 to TRBJ2-1; 10 bases are shared with TRBD2. Germline values: CDR1 SNHLY, CDR2 FYNNEI. The ends lost 8 bases at V and 7 bases at J; junction bases unmatched: 11. This CDR3 region has 15 residues. The CDR3 sequence is CASSTLAGVRNEQFF. CDR3 sequence (DNA): TGTGCCAGCTCTACTCTAGCGGGGGTTCGTAATGAGCAGTTCTTC. Drawing the rest from reference TRBV2 and TRBJ2-1, the complete variable domain is EPEVTQTPSHQVTQMGQEVILRCVPISNHLYFYWYRQILGQKVEFLVSFYNNEISEKSEIFDDQFSVERPDGSNFTLKIRSTKLEDSAMYFCASSTLAGVRNEQFFGPGTRLTVL.

The J gene is TRBJ2-1, the V gene TRBV9; D not resolved. V dropped 4 bases and J dropped 2 bases, with 13 bases sitting between them. The CDR3 is made up of 15 amino acids. The germline gives CDR1 SGDLS, CDR2 YYNGEE. CDR3 sequence (DNA): TGTGCCAGCAGCACCAGACCGGAGACCTACAATGAGCAGTTCTTC. Protein: CASSTRPETYNEQFF.

CDR3 in amino acids: CASTGGYEDEQYF. The CDR3 DNA is TGTGCCAGCACGGGGGGATATGAAGACGAGCAGTACTTC. The chain combines TRBV6-5 with TRBJ2-7; 7 bases are a match to TRBD2. CDR3 size: 13 residues. V lost 7 bases to trimming and J lost 5 bases; unmatched junction nucleotides: 8. Germline-derived CDR1 and CDR2 are MNHEY and SVGAGI.

This clone appeared a few times. The chain combines TRBV7-2 with TRBJ2-1, with 11 bases identical to TRBD2. Germline CDR1 SGHTA, CDR2 FQGNSA. The CDR3 totals 15 residues. Trimming cost V 4 bases and J 4 bases; bases outside gene matches: 3. CDR3: CASSSGLAAYNEQFF. CDR3 DNA sequence: TGTGCCAGCAGCTCGGGACTAGCGGCTTACAATGAGCAGTTCTTC. The entire variable domain, with the rest obtained from reference TRBV7-2 and TRBJ2-1, is as follows: GAGVSQSPSNKVTEKGKDVELRCDPISGHTALYWYRQSLGQGLEFLIYFQGNSAPDKSGLPSDRFSAERTGGSVSTLTIQRTQQEDSAVYLCASSSGLAAYNEQFFGPGTRLTVL.

The chain combines TRBV6-2 or TRBV6-3 with TRBJ2-3; 8 positions agree with TRBD2. With 6 bases clipped from V and 1 base from J, the junction kept 9 bases outside the gene matches. Germline CDR1 and CDR2: MNHEY and SVGEGT. This CDR3 is built from 16 residues. The CDR3 spells CASSPRGRGGTDTQYF. DNA for the CDR3: TGTGCCAGCAGCCCCCGGGGGCGGGGGGGCACAGATACGCAGTATTTT.